This T cell receptor beta chain was captured in a study of blood T cell repertoires in COVID-19. Membership in each cohort depended on participant-reported clinical history. Symptom resolution, clearance, or two negative PCRs marked donors in Cohort 3 as recovered. Data came from immunoSEQ multiplex PCR; TCRdb stores just in-frame clones and leaves some out. Among roughly 500,000 clones, 88% were seen once, and the ten largest hold approximately 1.8%. This receptor was identified in a woman in her thirties or forties who had recovered from COVID-19. Input material: PBMCs or T cells enriched from blood (not recorded which).

CDR3 sequence: CASSWSGSTDTQYF. In nucleotides, the CDR3 is TGTGCCAGCAGTTGGAGCGGGAGCACAGATACGCAGTATTTT. The J gene is TRBJ2-3, the V gene TRBV7-9; maybe TRBD2 (6 bases). Germline loops: CDR1 SEHNR, CDR2 FQNEAQ (reference sequence). The V gene lost 6 bases and the J gene lost 0 bases, with 10 bases spanning the gap. The CDR3 totals 14 residues.